A single T cell receptor beta chain is shown here with its context. As yet, its antigen is unknown. This sample was taken from a study of cytomegalovirus exposure and HLA in healthy donors. Study results and caveats: Usually a TCR sequence was rare, but some public TCRs were found in many donors.

From germline, CDR1 is SGHNT and CDR2 YYREEE (reference sequence). This CDR3 contains 13 residues. Trimming removed 4 bases from V and 5 bases from J, with 12 bases in between. The primer mix had 60 Vbeta and 13 Jbeta primers. The repertoire was sequenced with immunoSEQ multiplex PCR; TCRdb's copy has only in-frame clones and lacks some. This sample's table has 190,000 or so clones. This TCR was recovered from a boy aged 5-17 years in good health and CMV-seronegative. The sample taken for sequencing was PBMCs. This sequence joins TRBV5-4 and TRBJ2-5; TRBD2 is a possible D gene (6 bases). The CDR3 spells CASSTTEGETQYF. The CDR3, as DNA: TGTGCCAGCAGCACGACGGAGGGGGAGACCCAGTACTTC.